A single sample gave rise to the 19 T cell receptor beta chains below, sequenced in a study of T-cell reconstitution after alpha-beta-depleted transplantation in children. Unique molecular identifiers featured in how the TCRbeta library was prepared. Using its own MiXCR run on the PCR reads, TCRdb lists one record per CDR3 protein. Of some 290,000 distinct CDR3 sequences detected, around 25% appear once; the ten largest clones hold approximately 11%. Source: PBMCs, mostly from graft donor cells, taken 180 days after TCRalphabeta/CD19-depleted stem cell transplant. The source is a male patient younger than 18 who had a stem cell transplant for acute lymphoblastic leukemia, so the T cells may come from the graft donor.

The chain recombines TRBV5-1 with TRBJ2-3; 11 bases are a match to TRBD2. The CDR3 has 16 residues. V dropped 3 bases and J dropped 2; count of bases not matched to a gene: 5. CDR1 and CDR2 from the germline V gene are SGHRS and YFSETQ. CDR3 sequence: CASSWTSGFATDTQYF. For the CDR3, the DNA is TGCGCCAGCAGCTGGACTAGCGGGTTTGCCACAGATACGCAGTATTTT.

The chain links TRBV15 to TRBJ2-1; a weak D match, TRBD2 (6 bases). Trimming took 3 bases from V and 0 from J, leaving 12 bases between them. Germline CDR1 is LNHNV and CDR2 is YYDKDF (reference sequence). The length of the CDR3 is 16 residues. The CDR3 region has the DNA TGTGCCACCAGCAGGGTGGGGGGAAGCTCCTACAATGAGCAGTTCTTC. It specifies CATSRVGGSSYNEQFF. Drawing the rest from reference TRBV15 and TRBJ2-1, the complete variable domain is DAMVIQNPRYQVTQFGKPVTLSCSQTLNHNVMYWYQQKSSQAPKLLFHYYDKDFNNEADTPDNFQSRRPNTSFCFLDIRSPGLGDTAMYLCATSRVGGSSYNEQFFGPGTRLTVL.

The chain couples TRBV7-2 to TRBJ2-1; D is unclear. Between the trimmed V and J ends, which lost 0 bases and 0 bases, there was a span of 6 bases. Germline values: CDR1 SGHTA, CDR2 FQGNSA. The CDR3 length is 15 residues. The CDR3 DNA sequence: TGTGCCAGCAGCTTAGCTGGCCGCTCCTACAATGAGCAGTTCTTC. Protein: CASSLAGRSYNEQFF.

V is TRBV6-1 and J is TRBJ2-3; 11 bases map to TRBD1. Germline lookup yields CDR1 MNHNS and CDR2 SASEGT. J lost 3 bases, V lost 6 bases, and 8 bases had no gene match. This CDR3 region has 16 residues. As DNA, the CDR3 is TGTGCCAGCAGCCGCCGGGACAGGGGGTGGACAGATACGCAGTATTTT. Translating gives CASSRRDRGWTDTQYF.

The rearrangement links TRBV18 to TRBJ2-6, with unresolved D. The germline V gene encodes CDR1 KGHSH and CDR2 LQKENI. Deletions cut 1 base from V and 2 bases from J, with 9 bases between. The CDR3 loop spans 16 amino acids. Written as DNA, the CDR3 is TGTGCCAGCTCACCACAGAGCGAGGCTGGGGCCAACGTCCTGACTTTC. Translated, it gives CASSPQSEAGANVLTF.

This clonotype was recorded at least ten times. The rearrangement uses TRBV12-3 or TRBV12-4 and TRBJ1-1; D ambiguous. Trimming removed 3 bases at V and 3 bases at J, with 2 bases between. The CDR3 sequence is 11 residues long. CDR3 nucleotide sequence: TGTGCCAGCAGTTTTCACACTGAAGCTTTCTTT. Protein: CASSFHTEAFF.

This clonotype was observed a handful of times. The chain joins TRBV5-1 to TRBJ2-1, with 7 bases identical to TRBD2. The ends lost 0 bases at V and 1 base at J; junction bases unmatched: 4. Germline V lookup: CDR1 SGHRS, CDR2 YFSETQ. CDR3 size: 16 residues. The DNA for the CDR3 is TGCGCCAGCAGCTTGGGGTACGGGAGGTCCTACAATGAGCAGTTCTTC. This encodes CASSLGYGRSYNEQFF.

Remarks on this clonotype: The final CDR3 position lacks the conserved phenylalanine or tryptophan, pointing to a likely read error. V is TRBV5-1 and J is TRBJ2-1, with 12 bases identical to TRBD2. CDR3 length equals 16 residues. V was pared by 2 bases and J by 8 bases, with 8 bases of the junction left unmatched. The germline CDR1 and CDR2 sequences are SGHRS and YFSETQ. This CDR3 is CASSFRSSGRADEQFY. The CDR3 region has the DNA TGCGCCAGCAGCTTTCGGTCTAGCGGGAGGGCCGATGAGCAGTTCTAC.

The chain carries TRBV28 and TRBJ2-3, with TRBD2 matching 9 bases. Germline V gene data show CDR1 as MDHEN and CDR2 as SYDVKM. This CDR3 contains 17 residues. J gave up 6 bases and V 4 bases, and 14 bases lay outside the gene matches. The CDR3 DNA reads TGTGCCAGCAGTTGGGGCCTGCCGGGACTAGCCCGGGATACGCAGTATTTT. Protein product: CASSWGLPGLARDTQYF.

This clonotype was counted a few times. This chain links TRBV12-3 or TRBV12-4 with TRBJ2-4, with a weak D call TRBD2 (6 bases). This CDR3 is 15 amino acids long. V lost 3 bases and J lost 2, with 11 bases in between. The CDR3 nucleotides read TGTGCCAGCAGTTTCGGTCGGGGGTCCAAAAACATTCAGTACTTC. Protein product: CASSFGRGSKNIQYF.

This chain uses TRBV20-1 with TRBJ2-3, with 14 bases fitting TRBD2. The junction had 5 bases not matched to a gene; V was cut back by 3 bases and J by 0 bases. The CDR3 loop spans 17 amino acids. Germline CDR1 is DFQATT and CDR2 is SNEGSKA (reference sequence). For the CDR3, the DNA is TGCAGTGCTAGGGGACTAGCGGGAGTAGGAAGCACAGATACGCAGTATTTT. Its translation is CSARGLAGVGSTDTQYF.

This clonotype was found a few times. This chain's CDR3 is CASSRMVAYGYTF. The CDR3 coding sequence is TGTGCCAGCAGCCGGATGGTCGCTTATGGCTACACCTTC. The V gene is TRBV12-3 or TRBV12-4, the J gene TRBJ1-2, with D hard to call. Trimming left V 6 bases short and J 5 bases short, with 13 bases between. This CDR3 contains 13 residues.

This clonotype was seen a handful of times. The chain combines TRBV18 with TRBJ2-1, with D unclear. The V and J ends lost 3 bases and 7 bases respectively, with 4 bases between them. Germline assignment: CDR1 KGHSH and CDR2 LQKENI. The CDR3 is 11 residues long. The DNA for the CDR3 is TGTGCCAGCTCACCGCTAAATGAGCAGTTCTTC. Its protein is CASSPLNEQFF.

Here the CDR3 reads CASSPPGRQEAFF. The CDR3 DNA is TGTGCCAGCAGTCCCCCCGGTAGGCAAGAAGCTTTCTTT. The V call is TRBV12-3 or TRBV12-4, the J call TRBJ1-1; D remains ambiguous. V was pared by 5 bases and J by 8 bases, with 15 bases between. The CDR3 extends over 13 amino acids.

The V call is TRBV5-1, the J call TRBJ1-3, with D maybe TRBD1 (5 bases). CDR1 and CDR2 from the germline V gene are SGHRS and YFSETQ. Trimming pared 5 bases from V and 0 bases from J, leaving 18 bases between. This CDR3 is built from 17 residues. CDR3 loop: CASRRDGTEFSGNTIYF. CDR3 DNA sequence: TGCGCCAGCAGAAGGGACGGGACGGAGTTCTCTGGAAACACCATATATTTT.

This rearrangement joins TRBV19 to TRBJ2-1; D might be TRBD2 (5 bases). The germline V gene encodes CDR1 LNHDA and CDR2 SQIVND (reference sequence). Trimming shortened V by 2 bases and J by 7 bases, and 15 bases separated the two germline ends. The CDR3 runs to 15 residues. This chain's CDR3 is CASSILPASYNEQFF. CDR3 DNA sequence: TGTGCCAGTAGTATACTCCCAGCTAGCTATAATGAGCAGTTCTTC.

This clonotype was found a few times. The chain employs TRBV11-1 and TRBJ2-1; 8 bases are shared with TRBD2. The ends lost 4 bases at V and 3 bases at J; junction bases unmatched: 14. The length of the CDR3 is 18 residues. The V gene's germline CDR1 is SGHAT and CDR2 FQDESV (reference sequence). CDR3: CASSSNFLGREGYNEQFF. The CDR3 DNA follows: TGTGCCAGCAGCTCCAATTTTTTGGGCCGGGAGGGCTACAATGAGCAGTTCTTC.

The chain combines TRBV20-1 with TRBJ1-5, with D unresolved. Germline lookup yields CDR1 DFQATT and CDR2 SNEGSKA (reference sequence). V was trimmed by 1 base and J by 4 bases, leaving 5 bases between them. The CDR3 is 12 amino acids. CDR3 sequence (DNA): TGCAGTGCTAGAGTCCCGAATCAGCCCCAGCATTTT. Amino acid sequence: CSARVPNQPQHF.

The chain is built from TRBV18 and TRBJ2-2; 8 bases are a match to TRBD1. The CDR3 loop spans 16 amino acids. The V gene end was trimmed by 4 bases and the J gene end by 6 bases; junction bases not matched to a gene: 10. Germline V gene sequence: CDR1 KGHSH, CDR2 LQKENI. CDR3 coding DNA: TGTGCCAGCTCACGACTGGACAGGGATGGACCCGGGGAGCTGTTTTTT. This translates into CASSRLDRDGPGELFF.